This record concerns one TCR beta chain sequence. The source of the sample is a study of blood T cell repertoires in COVID-19. Measured with immunoSEQ multiplex PCR; TCRdb has only the in-frame clones, and not every one. The table includes about 130,000 clones, around 87% detected once. Germline trimming cut 3 bases from V and 10 bases from J; bases unmatched to any gene: 6. This CDR3 comprises 14 residues. Germline CDR1 is ENHRY and CDR2 is SYGVKD. The TCR sequence derives from a woman aged 60-75 years with acute or convalescent COVID-19. Sequenced sample: peripheral blood. The rearrangement links TRBV10-3 to TRBJ1-6; 7 positions match TRBD1. CDR3 sequence: CAISDDRVGSPLHF. The DNA of the CDR3 is TGTGCCATCAGTGATGACAGGGTAGGCTCACCCCTCCACTTT.